This T cell receptor (beta chain) was recorded in a study of CD8 T cells in ankylosing spondylitis. Study observations and caveats: Ankylosing spondylitis blood seemed to carry a telltale TCR beta motif made of eight or nine highly homologous variants.

This clonotype appeared many times. Its antigen is unknown. This CDR3 is 14 amino acids long. Germline-derived CDR1 and CDR2 are MDHEN and SYDVKM. V was pared by 3 bases and J by 6 bases, with 13 bases between. TCR beta libraries were made by quantitative 5'-RACE with molecular barcodes. Via MiXCR, TCRdb re-called the 5' RACE reads, giving one row per CDR3 protein. The table includes about 240,000 distinct CDR3 sequences, around 9.2% detected once. This TCR came from a male donor with ankylosing spondylitis or in good health (not recorded which). The sequencing sample was made of blood, either unsorted or a sorted T cell fraction (not recorded which). The rearrangement uses TRBV28 and TRBJ2-3; D remains unclear. CDR3 sequence reads: CASSFRKLTDTQYF. The DNA of the CDR3 is TGTGCCAGCAGTTTTAGGAAGTTAACTGATACGCAGTATTTT.